The clone carrying this T cell receptor beta chain was seen many times. The antigen is not known. CDR1 is SGHTA and CDR2 is FQGTGA in the germline V gene. CDR3 length equals 15 residues. Losses at the gene ends were 3 bases for V and 5 bases for J; bases not matched to a gene: 4. For the second PCR, which ran for about 7 to 11 cycles, a sample-barcoded 5' primer and a J-beta primer mix were used. TCRdb independently ran MiXCR on the 5' RACE reads; one entry per CDR3 protein. Here the sample spans about 650,000 distinct CDR3 sequences, about 30% being singletons. This sample was taken from a study of blood T cells in healthy people across ages. Healthy individuals of Caucasian origin from Russia, aged about 6 to 90, served as donors. Each sample gave at least 6.5 million isolated PBMCs. RNA extraction gave at least 5.5 micrograms of total RNA per sample. Study outcomes and limitations: Both higher diversity and more naive CD4+ cells marked long-lived donors when set against aged donors.

Sequenced input: blood. The TCR was taken from a woman older than 75 in good health. This sequence joins TRBV7-3 and TRBJ2-3, with 11 nucleotides matching TRBD1. The CDR3 bases are TGTGCCAGCAGCTTCGGACAGGGGGCCGGAGATACGCAGTATTTT. Its protein product is CASSFGQGAGDTQYF.